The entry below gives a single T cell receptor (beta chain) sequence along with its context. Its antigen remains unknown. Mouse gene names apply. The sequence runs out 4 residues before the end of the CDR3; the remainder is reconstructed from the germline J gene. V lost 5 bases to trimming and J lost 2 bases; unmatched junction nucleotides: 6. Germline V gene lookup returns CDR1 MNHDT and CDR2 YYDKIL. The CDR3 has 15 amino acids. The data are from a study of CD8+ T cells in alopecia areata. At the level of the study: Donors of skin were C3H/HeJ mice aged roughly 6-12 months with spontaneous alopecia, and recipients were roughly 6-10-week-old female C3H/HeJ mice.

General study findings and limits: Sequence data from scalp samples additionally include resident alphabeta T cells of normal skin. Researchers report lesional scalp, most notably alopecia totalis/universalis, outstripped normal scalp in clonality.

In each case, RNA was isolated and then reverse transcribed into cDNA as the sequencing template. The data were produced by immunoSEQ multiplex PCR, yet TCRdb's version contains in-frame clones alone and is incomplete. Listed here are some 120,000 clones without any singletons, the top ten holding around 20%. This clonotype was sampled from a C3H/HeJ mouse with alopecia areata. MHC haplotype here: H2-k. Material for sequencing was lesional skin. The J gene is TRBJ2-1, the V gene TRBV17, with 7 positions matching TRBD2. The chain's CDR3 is CASSPDWADYAEQFF. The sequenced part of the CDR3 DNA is TGTGCTAGCAGTCCAGACTGGGCAGACTATGCT.